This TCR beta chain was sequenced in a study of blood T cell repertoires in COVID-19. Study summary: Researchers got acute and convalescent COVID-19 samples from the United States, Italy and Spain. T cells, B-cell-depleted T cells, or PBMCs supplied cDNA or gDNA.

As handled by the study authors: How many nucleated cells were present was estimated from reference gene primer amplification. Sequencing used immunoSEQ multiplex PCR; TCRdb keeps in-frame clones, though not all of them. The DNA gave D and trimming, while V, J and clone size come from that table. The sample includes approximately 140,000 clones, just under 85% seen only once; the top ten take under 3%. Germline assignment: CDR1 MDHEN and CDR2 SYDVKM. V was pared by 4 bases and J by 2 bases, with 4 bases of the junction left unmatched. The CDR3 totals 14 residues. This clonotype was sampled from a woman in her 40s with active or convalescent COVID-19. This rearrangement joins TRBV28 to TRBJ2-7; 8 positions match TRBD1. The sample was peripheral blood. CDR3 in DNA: TGTGCCAGCAGTTCACAACAGGGGGCCTACGAGCAGTACTTC. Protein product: CASSSQQGAYEQYF.